What follows are 10 T cell receptor beta chains derived from one specimen sequenced in a study of regulatory T cells in long-lasting Graves disease. Libraries of TCR beta came from iRepertoire HTBI primers plus Arm-PCR of CDR3 regions. TCRdb used MiXCR to reprocess the multiplex PCR reads, holding one entry per CDR3 protein. The table has around 460,000 distinct CDR3 sequences, around a fifth seen once. Specified time point: persistent/refractory GD, antithyroid drugs over 5 years with positive TRAb. Isolated PBMC RNA provided the starting material for the TCR library. The sequencing here drew on peripheral blood mononuclear cells (PBMCs), taken when the disease was refractory, from a patient treated with antithyroid drugs. The receptors originated from a female donor with Graves disease.

This clonotype was detected many times. This chain connects TRBV9 to TRBJ1-1; 7 bases match TRBD1. There are 13 residues in the CDR3. Germline V CDR1 and CDR2: SGDLS, YYNGEE. Trimming at V came to 0 bases and at J to 9 bases, leaving 5 bases not matched to a gene. The CDR3 reads CASSVDRGDKAFF. The CDR3 DNA is TGTGCCAGCAGCGTAGACAGGGGTGATAAAGCTTTCTTT.

On this clonotype: The junction shows a germline mismatch at one end, possibly a read error. The chain is built from TRBV12-3 or TRBV12-4 and TRBJ2-1; D uncertain. The CDR3 extends over 12 amino acids. The CDR3 protein is CASTSGGNERFF. The CDR3 region has the DNA TGTGCCAGCACCTCCGGCGGCAATGAGCGGTTCTTC.

The genes are TRBV6-6 and TRBJ2-7; 10 nucleotides agree with TRBD2. The CDR3 is made up of 17 amino acids. Trimming cost V 0 bases and J 2 bases; bases outside gene matches: 7. Germline V gene sequence: CDR1 MNHNY, CDR2 SVGAGI (reference sequence). The CDR3 nucleotides read TGTGCCAGCAGTTACTCGATGGGTAGCGGGGGGCCCTACGAGCAGTACTTC. It is translated as CASSYSMGSGGPYEQYF.

This clonotype has only a few counts. The chain couples TRBV10-3 to TRBJ2-2; 8 bases map to TRBD1. CDR1 ENHRY and CDR2 SYGVKD come from the germline V gene. This CDR3 has 15 amino acids. J gave up 0 bases and V 10 bases, and 7 bases lay outside the gene matches. In DNA, the CDR3 is TGTGCCACAAAGACGGGACAGGCGAACACCGGGGAGCTGTTTTTT. This gives the protein CATKTGQANTGELFF.

CDR3 DNA: TGTGCCAGTAGTCGGGACAGGGGAGGGCCTGGGGCCAACGTCCTGACTTTC. Translated: CASSRDRGGPGANVLTF. The rearrangement links TRBV19 to TRBJ2-6, with TRBD1 matching 10 bases. V gave up 5 bases and J gave up 2 bases; unmatched junction bases: 6. The germline V gene has CDR1 LNHDA and CDR2 SQIVND (reference sequence). This CDR3 contains 17 residues.

The J gene is TRBJ2-1, the V gene TRBV6-1, with D unresolved. Germline V lookup: CDR1 MNHNS, CDR2 SASEGT. Trimming took 7 bases from V and 0 from J, leaving 7 bases between them. The CDR3 is made up of 13 amino acids. CDR3 protein: CASTPGSYNEQFF. CDR3 coding DNA: TGTGCCAGCACCCCTGGCTCCTACAATGAGCAGTTCTTC.

Points on this clonotype: A far larger clone is one base from this, pointing to a likely read error. The CDR3 protein is CANRSGTRQETQYF. CDR3 coding DNA: TGTGCCAACAGATCCGGGACAAGGCAAGAGACCCAGTACTTC. This chain links TRBV6-2 or TRBV6-3 with TRBJ2-5, with D possibly TRBD1 on 6 matching bases. Looked up from germline, CDR1 is MNHEY and CDR2 is SVGEGT. The CDR3 sequence is 14 residues long. V was clipped by 10 bases and J by 2 bases, with 17 bases between them.

This clonotype was detected ten times or more. The chain couples TRBV28 to TRBJ1-3; D not certain. This CDR3 is 14 amino acids long. Germline V CDR1 and CDR2: MDHEN, SYDVKM. The V end lost 2 bases, the J end lost 2 bases, and 7 bases lay between the germline ends. The CDR3 DNA is TGTGCCAGCAGTTTACAATATACTGGAAACACCATATATTTT. This gives the protein CASSLQYTGNTIYF.

This rearrangement joins TRBV28 to TRBJ2-2, with D unresolved. The CDR3 covers 13 residues. CDR1 and CDR2 from the germline V gene are MDHEN and SYDVKM. Trimming stripped 6 bases from V and 7 bases from J, with 12 bases between. The CDR3 DNA reads as TGTGCCAGCAGCCTCACGGTGGGCGGGGAGCTGTTTTTT. It translates to CASSLTVGGELFF.

The chain links TRBV3-1 to TRBJ2-7, with 10 bases that match TRBD2. Germline V gene sequence: CDR1 LGHDT, CDR2 YNNKEL (reference sequence). This CDR3 comprises 15 residues. The junction had 6 bases not matched to a gene; V was cut back by 4 bases and J by 3 bases. The CDR3 DNA is TGTGCCAGCAGCCTGCTAGCGGGAGCCATCTACGAGCAGTACTTC. Its protein product is CASSLLAGAIYEQYF.